The rows below give T cell receptor beta chains drawn from one sample of a study of T-cell reconstitution after alpha-beta-depleted transplantation in children. TCRdb re-called the PCR reads with MiXCR, one entry per CDR3 protein. The sample shows 200,000 to 300,000 distinct CDR3 sequences, about 12% of them seen only once. The specimen was PBMCs from the stem cell graft donor, collected from the stem cell graft. These receptors were taken from a human donor who donated a stem cell graft to a child with acute lymphoblastic leukemia. Both conserved end residues are part of each CDR3. The D gene is left open where the match is weak.

V: TRBV11-2
D: .
length: 21
J: TRBJ1-6
CDR3: CASSLDPITLGVGGYNSPLHF

V: TRBV3-1
D: .
length: 12
J: TRBJ1-1
CDR3: CASSQDRGDAFF

V: TRBV13
D: TRBD2
length: 16
J: TRBJ2-7
CDR3: CASSGRTSGGAYEQYF

V: TRBV25-1
D: .
length: 12
J: TRBJ2-7
CDR3: CASSVTSLEQYF

V: TRBV7-9
D: .
length: 13
J: TRBJ1-1
CDR3: CASSVPPNAEAFF

V: TRBV7-2
D: TRBD2
length: 16
J: TRBJ2-1
CDR3: CASSARLAGSYNEQFF

V: TRBV6-2/TRBV6-3
D: TRBD1
length: 17
J: TRBJ2-6
CDR3: CASSPGQGAPGANVLTF

V: TRBV6-1
D: .
length: 14
J: TRBJ2-7
CDR3: CASSGPRSSYEQYF

V: TRBV4-3
D: .
length: 16
J: TRBJ1-2
CDR3: CASSHGGGGLDYGYTF

V: TRBV2
D: .
length: 16
J: TRBJ1-5
CDR3: CASSEALRQRWQPQHF

V: TRBV5-1
D: .
length: 15
J: TRBJ1-3
CDR3: CASSPPGSSGNTIYF

V: TRBV7-2
D: TRBD2
length: 17
J: TRBJ2-1
CDR3: CASSAAGLAGGLDEQFF

V: TRBV7-9
D: TRBD2
length: 16
J: TRBJ2-3
CDR3: CASSLKAGESTDTQYF

V: TRBV6-2/TRBV6-3
D: .
length: 12
J: TRBJ1-1
CDR3: CASSQNRFEAFF

V: TRBV25-1
D: .
length: 11
J: TRBJ2-5
CDR3: CASRRRRTQYF

V: TRBV28
D: TRBD1
length: 15
J: TRBJ2-5
CDR3: CASRKAQGARETQYF

V: TRBV20-1
D: TRBD2
length: 16
J: TRBJ2-5
CDR3: CSATGTSGRAGETQYF

V: TRBV10-3
D: TRBD2
length: 16
J: TRBJ2-1
CDR3: CAISGRSGSSYNEQFF

V: TRBV7-6
D: .
length: 14
J: TRBJ1-3
CDR3: CASSSLGTGNTIYF

V: TRBV6-4
D: TRBD2
length: 14
J: TRBJ2-2
CDR3: CASSDGGGTGELFF

V: TRBV18
D: .
length: 11
J: TRBJ2-5
CDR3: CAISPSGTQYF

V: TRBV4-3
D: TRBD2
length: 16
J: TRBJ2-2
CDR3: CASSKWSGRAPGELFF

V: TRBV7-6
D: .
length: 13
J: TRBJ1-5
CDR3: CASSPYRDQPQHF

V: TRBV7-2
D: TRBD1
length: 15
J: TRBJ2-7
CDR3: CASSLAVGQIYEQYF

V: TRBV12-3/TRBV12-4
D: .
length: 14
J: TRBJ2-7
CDR3: CASSFRESSYEQYF